The sequence of this TCR beta chain was determined in a study of T cells after yellow fever vaccination. TCRdb itself ran the 5' RACE reads through MiXCR, one entry per CDR3 protein. The sample comprises a few hundred thousand distinct CDR3 sequences, around 13% of which are singletons, and roughly 3% rests with the top ten. This clonotype was picked up a small number of times. V lost 3 bases to trimming and J lost 2 bases; unmatched junction nucleotides: 4. The CDR3 covers 14 residues. CDR1 is SGHTA, CDR2 FQGNSA, per germline. Here the sequenced sample was CD4+ T cells sorted from PBMCs, taken 15 days after the yellow fever booster vaccination. The source of this sequence is a young man who received the YFV17D yellow fever vaccine. The gene calls are TRBV7-2 and TRBJ2-7; 7 bases agree with TRBD1. The CDR3 sequence is CASSFQTGTYEQYF. As DNA, the CDR3 is TGTGCCAGCAGCTTCCAGACAGGGACCTACGAGCAGTACTTC.